The sequence of this T cell receptor beta chain was determined in a study of blood T cell repertoires in COVID-19. Turning to the study itself: Some COVID-19 samples were acute and others convalescent; all came from the United States, Italy and Spain. Sources were T cells, B-cell-depleted T cells, or PBMCs; the material itself was cDNA or gDNA.

This clone has only one observation. In the authors' methods: How many nucleated cells were present was estimated from reference gene primer amplification. The table came from immunoSEQ multiplex PCR; TCRdb's copy has only in-frame clones and leaves some out. Clonal size and the V and J genes are those of that table, whereas D and trimming came from the DNA. The repertoire holds roughly 100,000 clones, approximately 91% seen once, with 4.5% to 6% in the top ten. The receptor comes from a human donor in a cohort sampled during active COVID-19. Material: peripheral blood.

CDR3 nucleotides: TGTGCCAGCAGCAATATGAGGGGGCGCGGTGGGGCCAACGTCCTGACTTTC. It specifies CASSNMRGRGGANVLTF. V is TRBV9 and J is TRBJ2-6; TRBD1 aligns across 7 bases. The V gene end was trimmed by 4 bases and the J gene end by 3 bases; junction bases not matched to a gene: 10. There are 17 residues in the CDR3. In germline, CDR1 is SGDLS, CDR2 YYNGEE.